A single sample is the source of the 30 T cell receptor beta chains below, sequenced in a study of T cell repertoires in cytomegalovirus infection. Antigens of these TCRs are unknown. Via MiXCR, TCRdb re-called the reads, giving one row per CDR3 protein. Of a few hundred thousand distinct CDR3 sequences in the sample, roughly a third were seen once. This specimen was cultured PBMCs, taken from culture after CMV antigen stimulation. Source of these receptors: a human donor in good health (CMV status not recorded). Some clones in this sample may be carry-over from other donors' samples.

The V call is TRBV19, the J call TRBJ1-2; TRBD1 aligns across 8 bases. This CDR3 has 15 amino acids. The J segment lost 6 bases and the V segment lost 8 bases, leaving 14 bases of the junction unmatched. The germline V gene has CDR1 LNHDA and CDR2 SQIVND (reference sequence). CDR3 sequence (DNA): TGTGCCAGTGCATTGGGACAGGCCGTCTCCCATGGCTACACCTTC. This sequence encodes CASALGQAVSHGYTF.

The rearrangement uses TRBV10-1 and TRBJ2-1, with 11 bases lining up with TRBD2. The CDR3 spans 16 residues. Trimming took 0 bases from V and 7 from J; bases not matched to a gene: 5. Germline CDR1 and CDR2: WNHNN and SYGVQD (reference sequence). In DNA form, the CDR3 reads TGCGCCAGCAGTGAGTCATCACTAGCGGGAGTGAATGAGCAGTTCTTC. Its translation is CASSESSLAGVNEQFF.

The chain joins TRBV28 to TRBJ2-2; possible D gene TRBD1, 6 bases. This CDR3 is built from 18 residues. V was shortened by 6 bases and J by 7 bases, with 27 bases between the two germline ends. The V gene's germline CDR1 is MDHEN and CDR2 SYDVKM. The CDR3 sequence is CASSWAGAGRGYIGELFF. The CDR3 nucleotides read TGTGCCAGCAGCTGGGCAGGGGCTGGAAGGGGATATATCGGGGAGCTGTTTTTT.

About this clonotype itself: Mismatch with germline at one junction end may stem from a read error. This chain links TRBV7-2 with TRBJ2-7; possible D gene TRBD1, 6 bases. CDR3 length equals 13 residues. CDR1 is SGHTA and CDR2 is FQGNSA in the germline V gene. The CDR3 protein is CVSSLGTNYEQYF. CDR3 nucleotides: TGTGTCAGCAGCTTAGGGACAAACTACGAGCAGTACTTC.

This chain joins TRBV7-9 and TRBJ2-5, with D maybe TRBD2 (6 bases). Germline lookup yields CDR1 SEHNR and CDR2 FQNEAQ (reference sequence). V was pared by 5 bases and J by 1 base, with 17 bases between. CDR3 size: 16 residues. CDR3 in DNA: TGTGCCAGCAGCCCGAGGTCGGCGGGACTCCAAGAGACCCAGTACTTC. It codes for CASSPRSAGLQETQYF. Using reference TRBV7-9 and TRBJ2-5 for the parts outside the CDR3, the full variable domain is DTGVSQNPRHKITKRGQNVTFRCDPISEHNRLYWYRQTLGQGPEFLTYFQNEAQLEKSRLLSDRFSAERPKGSFSTLEIQRTEQGDSAMYLCASSPRSAGLQETQYFGPGTRLLVL.

This clonotype is a singleton in its sample. The rearrangement links TRBV10-3 to TRBJ2-5, with TRBD1 as a possible D gene (6 bases). The germline CDR1 and CDR2 sequences are ENHRY and SYGVKD. The CDR3 is 13 amino acids. V was trimmed by 0 bases and J by 4 bases, leaving 6 bases between them. The CDR3 coding sequence is TGTGCCATCAGTGAGTCGACAGGAGAGACCCAGTACTTC. Its protein product is CAISESTGETQYF.

This clonotype was seen many times. The rearrangement joins TRBV18 to TRBJ1-1; no clear D. The germline V gene encodes CDR1 KGHSH and CDR2 LQKENI. The CDR3 length is 14 residues. The V gene lost 6 bases and the J gene lost 0 bases, with 11 bases spanning the gap. The CDR3 is CASSPPYMNTEAFF. Here the CDR3 DNA reads TGTGCCAGCTCCCCCCCATACATGAACACTGAAGCTTTCTTT.

This clonotype was counted many times. The chain couples TRBV7-2 to TRBJ2-7, with 11 positions matching TRBD2. V was clipped by 3 bases and J by 5 bases; unmatched bases: 15. The CDR3 is 18 amino acids. The germline V gene encodes CDR1 SGHTA and CDR2 FQGNSA. The DNA of the CDR3 is TGTGCCAGCAGCTTGTCGGGACTCTCTAGCGGGAGGTCCGACGAGCAGTACTTC. This codes for CASSLSGLSSGRSDEQYF.

This clonotype was counted between two and nine times. V gene TRBV27 combines with J gene TRBJ1-4; TRBD1 matches 7 bases. The CDR3 has 14 residues. Germline CDR1 MNHEY, CDR2 SMNVEV (reference sequence). V dropped 3 bases and J dropped 6; count of bases not matched to a gene: 4. The CDR3 region has the DNA TGTGCCAGCAGTTTTGGCAGGGGGGATGAAAAACTGTTTTTT. This sequence encodes CASSFGRGDEKLFF.

This clonotype was counted at least ten times. V usage is TRBV7-2 and J usage is TRBJ2-3, with a possible D match to TRBD1 (6 bases). Germline CDR1 and CDR2: SGHTA and FQGNSA. The CDR3 is made up of 14 amino acids. Trimming left V 5 bases short and J 4 bases short, with 13 bases between. CDR3 coding DNA: TGTGCCAGCAGCCTCGTCAGGGGTCCAGATACGCAGTATTTT. The encoded protein is CASSLVRGPDTQYF. Filled out from reference TRBV7-2 and TRBJ2-3, the complete variable domain reads GAGVSQSPSNKVTEKGKDVELRCDPISGHTALYWYRQSLGQGLEFLIYFQGNSAPDKSGLPSDRFSAERTGGSVSTLTIQRTQQEDSAVYLCASSLVRGPDTQYFGPGTRLTVL.

The J gene is TRBJ1-6, the V gene TRBV7-9; D not resolved. Germline V gives CDR1 SEHNR, CDR2 FQNEAQ (reference sequence). The CDR3 is made up of 14 amino acids. With 0 bases removed from V and 9 bases from J, the gap between germline ends came to 9 bases. The CDR3 sequence is CASSLASNFSPLHF. Written as DNA, the CDR3 is TGTGCCAGCAGCTTAGCCTCAAATTTTTCACCCCTCCACTTT. Looking up the rest from reference TRBV7-9 and TRBJ1-6 gives the full variable domain: DTGVSQNPRHKITKRGQNVTFRCDPISEHNRLYWYRQTLGQGPEFLTYFQNEAQLEKSRLLSDRFSAERPKGSFSTLEIQRTEQGDSAMYLCASSLASNFSPLHFGNGTRLTVT.

The CDR3 nucleotides read TGTGCCAGCACACTCACCGGGCCAGAAAAACTGTTTTTT. Protein sequence: CASTLTGPEKLFF. This rearrangement joins TRBV28 to TRBJ1-4; the D is unclear. Trimming took 7 bases from V and 8 from J, leaving 14 bases between them. The CDR3 runs to 13 residues. Germline values: CDR1 MDHEN, CDR2 SYDVKM.

This sequence joins TRBV19 and TRBJ1-5; a possible D gene is TRBD1 (6 bases). V gave up 3 bases and J gave up 3 bases, with 9 bases separating them. Germline assignment: CDR1 LNHDA and CDR2 SQIVND (reference sequence). The CDR3 has 14 residues. In DNA form, the CDR3 reads TGTGCCAGTAGTATGGGGGGGCTCAATCAGCCCCAGCATTTT. Its protein is CASSMGGLNQPQHF.

This clonotype has more than one count but fewer than ten. The chain carries TRBV7-9 and TRBJ2-2; D possibly corresponds to TRBD2 (5 bases). Between the trimmed V and J ends, which lost 5 bases and 4 bases, there was a span of 17 bases. The CDR3 consists of 16 residues. Germline loops: CDR1 SEHNR, CDR2 FQNEAQ (reference sequence). CDR3: CASSRYRGESTGELFF. The CDR3 DNA is TGTGCCAGCAGCCGATACCGTGGGGAGAGCACCGGGGAGCTGTTTTTT.

This clonotype has a handful of counts. CDR3 coding DNA: TGTGCCAGCAGTTCCGTCGCTAGACCGGGACTAGCGGGAGAGGGGGGAAAGACCCAGTACTTC. Residues: CASSSVARPGLAGEGGKTQYF. This chain joins TRBV28 and TRBJ2-5; TRBD2 aligns across 14 bases. The CDR3 runs to 21 residues. Germline CDR1 reads MDHEN; CDR2 reads SYDVKM. J was trimmed by 6 bases and V by 4 bases; bases with no gene match: 22.

In this sample, this clonotype turned up a few times. V and J are TRBV29-1 and TRBJ2-5; 9 bases map to TRBD1. The CDR3 is 18 amino acids. Germline assignment: CDR1 SQVTM and CDR2 ANQGSEA. The junction had 15 bases not matched to a gene; V was cut back by 1 base and J by 3 bases. This CDR3 is CSVEGRQGGSSSEETQYF. In nucleotides, the CDR3 is TGCAGCGTTGAAGGACGACAGGGGGGATCGAGTTCCGAAGAGACCCAGTACTTC.

The CDR3 DNA reads as TGTGCCAGCAGCTTGGCCGGGCAGACTAACTATGGCTACACCTTC. Protein: CASSLAGQTNYGYTF. This rearrangement joins TRBV5-6 to TRBJ1-2, with D hard to call. This CDR3 comprises 15 residues. V lost 0 bases and J 0 bases, leaving 9 bases between the germline ends. CDR1 is SGHDT and CDR2 is YYEEEE in the germline V gene.

The genes are TRBV12-3 or TRBV12-4 and TRBJ1-1, with a weak D call TRBD1 (5 bases). CDR3 length: 15 residues. V lost 6 bases and J 5 bases, leaving 19 bases between the germline ends. The CDR3 protein is CASSVRGSPKTEAFF. The DNA for the CDR3 is TGTGCCAGCAGCGTGAGGGGTAGTCCTAAGACTGAAGCTTTCTTT.

The chain employs TRBV6-2 or TRBV6-3 and TRBJ2-7, with TRBD2 identical over 12 bases. CDR1 and CDR2 from the germline V gene are MNHEY and SVGEGT. This CDR3 has 15 amino acids. J was trimmed by 2 bases and V by 6 bases; bases with no gene match: 5. The CDR3 region has the DNA TGTGCCAGCAGGGGAGGACTAGCGGGAACCTACGAGCAGTACGTC. Its translation: CASRGGLAGTYEQYV.

This clonotype was seen only a few times. The CDR3 nucleotides are TGTGCCAGCAGCTTAGTAGCGGGCCCAGATACGCAGTATTTT. This codes for CASSLVAGPDTQYF. This rearrangement joins TRBV11-2 to TRBJ2-3; TRBD2 agrees at 7 bases. This CDR3 contains 14 residues. The J segment lost 4 bases and the V segment lost 1 base, leaving 2 bases of the junction unmatched. Germline assignment: CDR1 SGHAT and CDR2 FQNNGV.

This sequence joins TRBV6-5 and TRBJ2-7; D remains unclear. Germline V gives CDR1 MNHEY, CDR2 SVGAGI. CDR3 length: 13 residues. Trimming pared 0 bases from V and 12 bases from J, leaving 15 bases between. The CDR3: CASSYSSSESRYF. The CDR3 DNA follows: TGTGCCAGCAGTTACTCGTCGAGCGAATCGCGGTACTTC.

This clonotype was seen only a few times. The rearrangement links TRBV7-3 to TRBJ2-3; 10 bases match TRBD2. V shed 7 bases, J shed 2 bases, and the junction held 12 bases outside the gene matches. The CDR3 loop spans 17 amino acids. Germline V gene sequence: CDR1 SGHTA, CDR2 FQGTGA. CDR3 loop: CASTGLAEGGSTDTQYF. The CDR3 coding sequence is TGTGCCAGCACCGGACTAGCGGAGGGGGGGTCCACAGATACGCAGTATTTT.

The chain combines TRBV28 with TRBJ2-1; 7 bases line up with TRBD2. After removal of 4 bases from V and 1 base from J, the junction contained 7 bases not matched to a gene. The germline CDR1 and CDR2 sequences are MDHEN and SYDVKM. The CDR3 extends over 16 amino acids. CDR3 loop: CASSSSSGGSYNEQFF. CDR3 sequence (DNA): TGTGCCAGCAGTTCTTCTAGCGGCGGTTCCTACAATGAGCAGTTCTTC.

The chain joins TRBV20-1 to TRBJ2-3; D remains unclear. V was trimmed by 0 bases and J by 0 bases, leaving 10 bases between them. The CDR3 has 15 amino acids. Per the germline V gene, CDR1 is DFQATT and CDR2 is SNEGSKA (reference sequence). CDR3 sequence (DNA): TGCAGTGCTAGAGATCTTACTTCTAGCACAGATACGCAGTATTTT. It yields the protein CSARDLTSSTDTQYF.

There are many counts of this clonotype. CDR3: CASSRDASYNEQFF. CDR3 coding DNA: TGTGCCAGCAGCAGAGACGCCTCCTACAATGAGCAGTTCTTC. V gene TRBV7-2 combines with J gene TRBJ2-1, with no clear D. V was clipped by 5 bases and J by 0 bases, with 8 bases between them. The CDR3 is 14 residues long. Germline V CDR1 and CDR2: SGHTA, FQGNSA.

This clonotype was counted at least ten times. V gene TRBV7-6 combines with J gene TRBJ2-5, with D possibly matching TRBD1 (6 bases). The CDR3 runs to 18 residues. V lost 5 bases, J lost 3 bases, and 25 bases lay in between. The germline V gene encodes CDR1 SGHVS and CDR2 FNYEAQ. The CDR3 DNA reads as TGTGCCAGCAGCCGGGCCAACAGGGCGGTGATCTCCAAAGAGACCCAGTACTTC. Its translation is CASSRANRAVISKETQYF. Based on the CDR3 plus reference TRBV7-6 and TRBJ2-5, the full variable domain is GAGVSQSPRYKVTKRGQDVALRCDPISGHVSLYWYRQALGQGPEFLTYFNYEAQQDKSGLPNDRFSAERPEGSISTLTIQRTEQRDSAMYRCASSRANRAVISKETQYFGPGTRLLVL.

This clonotype was picked up many times. V gene TRBV7-2 combines with J gene TRBJ1-5; D is ambiguous. V shed 5 bases and J shed 6 bases, with 14 bases lying between them. Germline V gene lookup returns CDR1 SGHTA and CDR2 FQGNSA. The CDR3 length is 14 residues. The DNA of the CDR3 is TGTGCCAGCAGCGCCCCTGGGGTGGTTCAGCCCCAGCATTTT. This encodes CASSAPGVVQPQHF.

DNA for the CDR3: TGTGCCAGCAGTTCACGGACAGGTGGTGAAAAACTGTTTTTT. Protein: CASSSRTGGEKLFF. V gene TRBV28 combines with J gene TRBJ1-4; 7 nucleotides agree with TRBD1. Germline V CDR1 and CDR2: MDHEN, SYDVKM. Trimming took 4 bases from V and 7 from J; bases not matched to a gene: 6. This CDR3 is built from 14 residues.

This rearrangement joins TRBV6-5 to TRBJ1-6, with TRBD1 matching over 7 bases. CDR1 and CDR2 from the germline V gene are MNHEY and SVGAGI. V shed 9 bases, J shed 7 bases, and the junction held 6 bases outside the gene matches. The CDR3 length is 13 residues. CDR3 sequence: CARPETGNSPLHF. As DNA, the CDR3 is TGTGCCAGACCAGAGACAGGGAATTCACCCCTCCACTTT.

In its sample, this clonotype was seen a few times. The genes are TRBV6-1 and TRBJ2-3, with 14 bases identical to TRBD2. The germline gives CDR1 MNHNS, CDR2 SASEGT. With V trimmed by 3 bases and J by 3 bases, 2 bases remained unmatched. The CDR3 is 16 residues long. The CDR3: CASSEGLAGETDTQYF. The CDR3 nucleotides are TGTGCCAGCAGTGAGGGACTAGCGGGAGAAACAGATACGCAGTATTTT.